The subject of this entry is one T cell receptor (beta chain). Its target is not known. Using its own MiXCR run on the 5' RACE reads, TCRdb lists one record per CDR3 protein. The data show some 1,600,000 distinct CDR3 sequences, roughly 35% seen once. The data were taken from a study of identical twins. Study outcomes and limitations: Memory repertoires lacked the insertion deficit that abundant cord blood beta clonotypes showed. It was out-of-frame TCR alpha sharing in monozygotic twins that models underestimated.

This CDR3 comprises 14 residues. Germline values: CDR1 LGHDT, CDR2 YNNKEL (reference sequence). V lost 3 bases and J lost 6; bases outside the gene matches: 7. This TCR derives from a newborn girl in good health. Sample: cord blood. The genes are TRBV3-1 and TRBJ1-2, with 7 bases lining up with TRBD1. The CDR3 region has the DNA TGTGCCAGCAGCCAGAGATCGACAGGGAATGGCTACACCTTC. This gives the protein CASSQRSTGNGYTF.